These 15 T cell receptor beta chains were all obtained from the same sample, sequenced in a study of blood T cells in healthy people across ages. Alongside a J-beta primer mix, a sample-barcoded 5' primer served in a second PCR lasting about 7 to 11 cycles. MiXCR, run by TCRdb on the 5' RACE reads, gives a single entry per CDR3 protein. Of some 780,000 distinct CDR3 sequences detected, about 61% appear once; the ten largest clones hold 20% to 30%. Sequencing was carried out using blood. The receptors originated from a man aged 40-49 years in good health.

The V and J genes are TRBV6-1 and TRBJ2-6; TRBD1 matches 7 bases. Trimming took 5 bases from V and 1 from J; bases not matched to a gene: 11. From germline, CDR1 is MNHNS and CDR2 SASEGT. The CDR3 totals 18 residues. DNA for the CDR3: TGTGCCAGCAGTCCCCGACAGGGACGAGGGTCTGGGGCCAACGTCCTGACTTTC. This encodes CASSPRQGRGSGANVLTF.

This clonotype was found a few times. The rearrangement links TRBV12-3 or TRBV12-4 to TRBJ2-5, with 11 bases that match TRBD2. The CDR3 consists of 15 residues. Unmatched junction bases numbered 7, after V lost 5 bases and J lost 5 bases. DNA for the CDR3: TGTGCCAGCAGTAGAACTAGCGGGAGTCGTGAGACCCAGTACTTC. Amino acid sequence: CASSRTSGSRETQYF.

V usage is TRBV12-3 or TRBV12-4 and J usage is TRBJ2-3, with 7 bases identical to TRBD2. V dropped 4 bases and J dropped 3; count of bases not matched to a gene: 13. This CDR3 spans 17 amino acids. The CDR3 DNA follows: TGTGCCAGCAGTTCCAATTCCGGGGGGTTGATGACAGATACGCAGTATTTT. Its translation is CASSSNSGGLMTDTQYF.

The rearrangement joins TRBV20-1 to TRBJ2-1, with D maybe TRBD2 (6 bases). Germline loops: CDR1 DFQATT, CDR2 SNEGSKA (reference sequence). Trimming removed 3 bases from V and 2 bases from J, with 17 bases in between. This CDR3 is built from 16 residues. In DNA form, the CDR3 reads TGCAGTGCTAGTAACCGGGAGTTTGACCCCTACAATGAGCAGTTCTTC. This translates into CSASNREFDPYNEQFF.

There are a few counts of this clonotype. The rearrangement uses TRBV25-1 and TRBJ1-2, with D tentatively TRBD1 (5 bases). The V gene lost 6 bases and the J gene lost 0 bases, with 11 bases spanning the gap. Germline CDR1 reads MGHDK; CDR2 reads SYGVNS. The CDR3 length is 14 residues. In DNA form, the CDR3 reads TGTGCCAGCAGACGGGACGGAGCTAACTATGGCTACACCTTC. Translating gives CASRRDGANYGYTF.

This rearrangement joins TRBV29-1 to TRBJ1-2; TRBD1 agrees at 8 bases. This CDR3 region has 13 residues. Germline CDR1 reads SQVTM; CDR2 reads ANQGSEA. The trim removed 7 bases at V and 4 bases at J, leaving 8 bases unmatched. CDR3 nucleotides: TGCAGCGCCGGACTGACAGGGGCCTATGGCTACACCTTC. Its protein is CSAGLTGAYGYTF.

CDR3: CASSVNSGVSSGANVLTF. The DNA for the CDR3 is TGTGCCAGCAGCGTAAATAGCGGGGTTTCATCTGGGGCCAACGTCCTGACTTTC. This chain connects TRBV7-2 to TRBJ2-6; 8 bases line up with TRBD2. Germline V CDR1 and CDR2: SGHTA, FQGNSA. The CDR3 is 18 amino acids. V dropped 5 bases and J dropped 1; count of bases not matched to a gene: 10.

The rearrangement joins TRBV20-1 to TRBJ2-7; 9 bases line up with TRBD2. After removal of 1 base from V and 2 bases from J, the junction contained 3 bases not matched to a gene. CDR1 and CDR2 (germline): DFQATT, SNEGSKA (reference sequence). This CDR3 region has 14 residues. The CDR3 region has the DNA TGCAGTGCTAGAGTCGGCGGGAGGGCCTACGAGCAGTACTTC. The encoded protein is CSARVGGRAYEQYF.

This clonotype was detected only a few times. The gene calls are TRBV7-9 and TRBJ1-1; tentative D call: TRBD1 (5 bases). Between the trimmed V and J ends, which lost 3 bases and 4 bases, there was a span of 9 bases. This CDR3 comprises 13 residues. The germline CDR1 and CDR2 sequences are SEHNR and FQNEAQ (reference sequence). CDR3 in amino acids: CASSFDSGTEAFF. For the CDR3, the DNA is TGTGCCAGCAGCTTTGACAGTGGCACTGAAGCTTTCTTT.

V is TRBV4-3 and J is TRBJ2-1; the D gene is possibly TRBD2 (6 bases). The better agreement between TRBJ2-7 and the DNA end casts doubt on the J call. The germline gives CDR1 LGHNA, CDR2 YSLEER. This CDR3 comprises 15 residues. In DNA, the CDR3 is TGCGCCAGCAGCCAAGGCACGGGAGTGGGTTACGAGCAGTACTTC. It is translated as CASSQGTGVGYEQYF.

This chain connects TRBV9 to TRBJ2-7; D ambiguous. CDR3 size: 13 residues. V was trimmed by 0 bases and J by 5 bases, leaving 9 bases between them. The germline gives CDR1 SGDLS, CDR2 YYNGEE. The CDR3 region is CASSVVLGNEQYF. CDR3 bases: TGTGCCAGCAGCGTAGTTCTGGGGAACGAGCAGTACTTC.

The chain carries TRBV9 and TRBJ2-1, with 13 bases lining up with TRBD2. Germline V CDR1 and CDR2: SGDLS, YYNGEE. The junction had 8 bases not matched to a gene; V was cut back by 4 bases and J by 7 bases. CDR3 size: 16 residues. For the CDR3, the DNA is TGTGCCAGCAGCCAAAAACTAGCGGGGGGGCAGAATGAGCAGTTCTTC. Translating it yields CASSQKLAGGQNEQFF.

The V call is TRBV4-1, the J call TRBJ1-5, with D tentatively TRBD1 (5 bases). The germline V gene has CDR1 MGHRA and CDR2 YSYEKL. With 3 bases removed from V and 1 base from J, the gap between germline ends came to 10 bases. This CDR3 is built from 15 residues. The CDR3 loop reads CASSHRWDSNQPQHF. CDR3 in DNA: TGCGCCAGCAGCCATCGGTGGGACAGCAATCAGCCCCAGCATTTT.

The CDR3 here is CASTHQAWKTQYF. CDR3 bases: TGTGCCAGCACTCATCAGGCCTGGAAGACCCAGTACTTC. The rearrangement uses TRBV28 and TRBJ2-5; D is unclear. Trimming removed 7 bases at V and 6 bases at J, with 15 bases between. CDR3 length: 13 residues. CDR1 and CDR2 (germline): MDHEN, SYDVKM.

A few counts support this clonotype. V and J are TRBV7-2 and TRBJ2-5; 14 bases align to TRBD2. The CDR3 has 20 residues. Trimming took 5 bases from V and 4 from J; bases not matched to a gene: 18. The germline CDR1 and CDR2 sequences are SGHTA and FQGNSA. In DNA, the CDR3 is TGTGCCAGCAGCCCGAGTTCGGGACTAGCGGGAGTAATAGGGCGAGAGACCCAGTACTTC. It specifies CASSPSSGLAGVIGRETQYF.